A selection of T cell receptor beta chains follows, all from one sample in a study of regulatory and conventional T cells in RAG deficiency. The protocol was immunoSEQ multiplex PCR, while the TCRdb copy is restricted to in-frame clones and leaves out a portion. The profile shows around 33,000 clones, over 80% of them singletons. This sample was also put to use in a study of regulatory T cells.

The sample was CD8+ T cells sorted from blood. Receptor source: a human donor in good health. Both conserved end residues are part of each CDR3. D genes are given only for firm matches. The size entry is marked missing in some rows and otherwise reads once, few, many or a size class.

TRBD2,TRBJ2-7,NA,TRBV12-5,CASGRRAGGSSYEQYF,TGTGCTAGTGGTCGACGGGCGGGAGGGAGCTCCTACGAGCAGTACTTC
TRBD1,TRBJ1-6,NA,TRBV4-1,CASSQKTGQGWNSPLHF,TGCGCCAGCAGCCAAAAGACGGGACAGGGATGGAATTCACCCCTCCACTTT
NA,TRBJ1-1,NA,TRBV27,CASSSEWGVDTEAFF,TGTGCCAGCAGTTCCGAGTGGGGGGTCGACACTGAAGCTTTCTTT
NA,TRBJ1-3,NA,TRBV9,CASSVAYRSSGNTIYF,TGTGCCAGCAGCGTAGCCTACAGAAGCTCTGGAAACACCATATATTTT
TRBD2,TRBJ2-1,NA,TRBV27,CASSLFWGGSSYNEQFF,TGTGCCAGCAGTTTATTTTGGGGGGGGAGCTCCTACAATGAGCAGTTCTTC
NA,TRBJ2-2,NA,TRBV7-2,CASSLVGAITGELFF,TGTGCCAGCAGCTTAGTGGGGGCAATCACCGGGGAGCTGTTTTTT
NA,TRBJ2-3,once,TRBV2,CASILTDTDTQYF,TGTGCCAGCATCCTAACCGACACAGATACGCAGTATTTT
TRBD1,TRBJ1-5,NA,TRBV19,CASVRGGGQPQHF,TGTGCCAGTGTCAGAGGGGGCGGTCAGCCCCAGCATTTT
NA,TRBJ2-7,NA,TRBV7-2,CASSFPRDGSSSYEQYF,TGTGCCAGCAGCTTTCCCCGGGACGGTTCCAGCTCCTACGAGCAGTACTTC
TRBD1,TRBJ1-5,once,TRBV4-1,CASSQDRGSNQPQHF,TGCGCCAGCAGCCAAGACAGGGGGAGCAATCAGCCCCAGCATTTT
NA,TRBJ1-2,NA,TRBV30,CAWSVLRWGSYGYTF,TGTGCCTGGAGTGTACTTCGGTGGGGCAGCTATGGCTACACCTTC
TRBD2,TRBJ2-3,NA,TRBV6-5,CASSLAGGLTDTQYF,TGTGCCAGCAGTTTGGCGGGGGGCCTCACAGATACGCAGTATTTT
TRBD1,TRBJ1-1,NA,TRBV27,CASSYRGRSTEAFF,TGTGCCAGCAGTTACAGGGGGCGAAGCACTGAAGCTTTCTTT
NA,TRBJ2-7,once,TRBV19,CASSKQGSNYYEQYF,TGTGCCAGTAGCAAACAGGGTTCAAACTACTACGAGCAGTACTTC
NA,TRBJ1-5,NA,TRBV2,CASSGPAFNQPQHF,TGTGCCAGCAGTGGGCCAGCTTTCAATCAGCCCCAGCATTTT
NA,TRBJ2-7,NA,TRBV4-3,CASSQRWGLSYEQYF,TGCGCCAGCAGCCAACGTTGGGGACTCTCCTACGAGCAGTACTTC
NA,TRBJ1-1,NA,TRBV6-5,CASSYTTLGDTEAFF,TGTGCCAGCAGTTACACGACCCTGGGGGACACTGAAGCTTTCTTT
NA,TRBJ1-2,few,TRBV7-2,CASSPPGSRNYGYTF,TGTGCCAGCAGCCCACCAGGGAGCCGGAACTATGGCTACACCTTC
NA,TRBJ2-3,NA,TRBV7-3,CASSPIPTDTQYF,TGTGCCAGCAGCCCGATTCCCACAGATACGCAGTATTTT
NA,TRBJ2-7,NA,TRBV6-1,CASGRSDEQYF,TGTGCCAGCGGGAGAAGCGACGAGCAGTACTTC
NA,TRBJ1-5,NA,TRBV6-1,CASSETLANQPQHF,TGTGCCAGCAGTGAAACCCTTGCGAATCAGCCCCAGCATTTT
NA,TRBJ2-2,NA,TRBV9,CASSVEGPANTGELFF,TGTGCCAGCAGCGTAGAGGGACCTGCGAACACCGGGGAGCTGTTTTTT
NA,TRBJ1-2,NA,TRBV27,CASSLYAGSYGYTF,TGTGCCAGCAGTTTATATGCAGGGAGCTATGGCTACACCTTC
TRBD2,TRBJ2-2,NA,TRBV11-2,CASSSWIAGQEGELFF,TGTGCCAGCAGCTCTTGGATAGCGGGCCAGGAAGGGGAGCTGTTTTTT
TRBD1,TRBJ1-2,NA,TRBV15,CATSRDRGYGYTF,TGTGCCACCAGCAGGGACAGGGGATATGGCTACACCTTC
TRBD1,TRBJ2-5,NA,TRBV7-9,CASSTSYDREGTQYF,TGTGCCAGCAGCACCTCATACGACAGGGAAGGGACCCAGTACTTC
NA,TRBJ1-5,NA,TRBV4-3,CASQGVQNQRGQPQHF,TGCGCCAGCCAGGGCGTCCAGAATCAGCGGGGTCAGCCCCAGCATTTT
NA,TRBJ2-7,NA,TRBV7-6,CASSPDPNLSYEQYF,TGTGCCAGCAGCCCCGACCCAAACCTCTCCTACGAGCAGTACTTC
NA,TRBJ1-3,NA,TRBV4-2,CASSESSLGGGYTIYF,TGTGCCAGCAGCGAATCTTCCCTAGGGGGTGGATACACCATATATTTT
NA,TRBJ1-1,NA,TRBV28,CASSLDTEAFF,TGTGCCAGCAGTTTGGATACTGAAGCTTTCTTT
NA,TRBJ1-4,NA,TRBV11-2,CASSPSGGGEKLFF,TGTGCCAGCAGCCCCTCGGGGGGTGGTGAAAAACTGTTTTTT
NA,TRBJ2-3,NA,TRBV7-6,CASSALATDTQYF,TGTGCCAGCAGCGCCCTGGCGACAGATACGCAGTATTTT
NA,TRBJ1-4,NA,TRBV6-1,CASNNQGNEKLFF,TGTGCCAGCAACAACCAGGGTAATGAAAAACTGTTTTTT
NA,TRBJ2-7,NA,TRBV6-1,CASSYRVGPYEQYF,TGTGCCAGCAGTTATCGGGTTGGCCCCTACGAGCAGTACTTC
NA,TRBJ1-2,NA,TRBV27,CASSLSIRLPHGYTF,TGTGCCAGCAGTTTATCGATTAGGTTGCCTCATGGCTACACCTTC
TRBD2,TRBJ2-1,large,TRBV5-6,CASSPGSGRAHEQFF,TGTGCCAGCAGCCCCGGGAGCGGGAGGGCACATGAGCAGTTCTTC
NA,TRBJ2-7,NA,TRBV27,CASSFGGSPSGEQYF,TGTGCCAGCAGTTTCGGGGGCAGCCCTAGTGGGGAGCAGTACTTC
NA,TRBJ2-7,NA,TRBV7-2,CASSFSTNYEQYF,TGTGCCAGCAGCTTTTCAACAAACTACGAGCAGTACTTC
NA,TRBJ2-7,NA,TRBV29-1,CSVTVLDSYEQYF,TGCAGCGTGACAGTCTTGGACTCCTACGAGCAGTACTTC
TRBD1,TRBJ2-5,NA,TRBV15,CATSSRDRAETQYF,TGTGCCACCAGCAGCAGGGACAGGGCAGAGACCCAGTACTTC
NA,TRBJ1-5,NA,TRBV5-6,CASSQNLGSLEQPQHF,TGTGCCAGCAGCCAAAACTTGGGCAGTTTAGAGCAGCCCCAGCATTTT
NA,TRBJ1-5,NA,TRBV9,CASSGTDSNQPQHF,TGTGCCAGCAGCGGAACCGATAGCAATCAGCCCCAGCATTTT
NA,TRBJ1-2,NA,TRBV4-2,CASSQERTDGYTF,TGTGCCAGCAGCCAAGAAAGGACGGATGGCTACACCTTC
NA,TRBJ1-3,NA,TRBV19,CAASSGNTIYF,TGTGCAGCGTCCTCTGGAAACACCATATATTTT
NA,TRBJ2-7,few,TRBV4-3,CASSHVGGNDYEQYF,TGCGCCAGCAGCCACGTAGGGGGAAATGACTACGAGCAGTACTTC
NA,TRBJ2-7,NA,TRBV27,CASSITPGHSYEQYF,TGTGCCAGCAGTATCACCCCGGGACATAGCTACGAGCAGTACTTC
NA,TRBJ1-4,NA,TRBV14,CASSHNRGVGEKLFF,TGTGCCAGCAGCCATAATAGGGGAGTGGGAGAAAAACTGTTTTTT
TRBD1,TRBJ2-7,NA,TRBV11-1,CASSSLSGTGPHEQYF,TGTGCCAGCAGCTCCCTCTCCGGGACAGGTCCTCACGAGCAGTACTTC
NA,TRBJ1-1,NA,TRBV6-5,CASSPGLWNTEAFF,TGTGCCAGCAGCCCGGGACTCTGGAACACTGAAGCTTTCTTT
TRBD1,TRBJ2-7,NA,TRBV5-1,CASRQGSGSYEQYF,TGCGCCAGCAGACAGGGGTCTGGATCCTACGAGCAGTACTTC
TRBD2,TRBJ2-1,NA,TRBV27,CASSLVPLAGGEANEQFF,TGTGCCAGCAGTTTAGTCCCCCTAGCGGGAGGGGAGGCGAATGAGCAGTTCTTC
NA,TRBJ1-1,NA,TRBV6-1,CASSDRQLTTEAFF,TGTGCCAGCAGTGACCGACAGTTAACCACTGAAGCTTTCTTT
NA,TRBJ2-7,NA,TRBV5-4,CASSLIGASSYEQYF,TGTGCCAGCAGCTTGATTGGTGCTTCCTCCTACGAGCAGTACTTC
NA,TRBJ1-3,NA,TRBV28,CASSFYVDSLENSGNTIYF,TGTGCCAGCAGTTTCTACGTCGACAGCTTGGAAAACTCTGGAAACACCATATATTTT
TRBD2,TRBJ2-1,NA,TRBV10-3,CAISAGLAENNEQFF,TGTGCCATCAGTGCTGGACTAGCGGAGAACAATGAGCAGTTCTTC